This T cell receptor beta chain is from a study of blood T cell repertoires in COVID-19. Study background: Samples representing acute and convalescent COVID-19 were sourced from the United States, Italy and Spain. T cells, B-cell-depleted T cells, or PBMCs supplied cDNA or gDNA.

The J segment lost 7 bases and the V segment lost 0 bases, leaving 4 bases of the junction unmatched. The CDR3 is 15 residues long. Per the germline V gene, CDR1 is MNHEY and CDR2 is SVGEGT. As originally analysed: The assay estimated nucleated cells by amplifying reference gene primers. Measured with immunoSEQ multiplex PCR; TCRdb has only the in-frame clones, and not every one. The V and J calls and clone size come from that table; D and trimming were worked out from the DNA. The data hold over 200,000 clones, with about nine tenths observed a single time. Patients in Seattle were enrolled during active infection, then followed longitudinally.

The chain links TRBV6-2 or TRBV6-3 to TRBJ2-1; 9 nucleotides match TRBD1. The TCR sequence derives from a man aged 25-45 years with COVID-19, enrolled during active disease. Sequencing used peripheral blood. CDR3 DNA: TGTGCCAGCAGTTACTCCAGGACAGGGGCAAATGAGCAGTTCTTC. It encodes CASSYSRTGANEQFF.